The rows below give T cell receptor beta chains drawn from one sample of a study of blood T cell repertoires in COVID-19. Sequencing used immunoSEQ multiplex PCR; TCRdb keeps in-frame clones, though not all of them. The sample has 60,000 to 65,000 clones; around four fifths are singletons. The specimen sequenced was peripheral blood. The origin of the receptors is a human donor in a cohort sampled during active COVID-19. Each CDR3 is given without its conserved first and last residue. A D gene is named only where the DNA matches it firmly. Size is omitted from some rows. Given values are once, few, many or a class for expanded clones.

>TRBJ1-5|.|12|.|TRBV2
ASKVDLPGEPQH
>TRBJ1-1|TRBD1|13|.|TRBV20-1
SASQGAGVGTEAF
>TRBJ2-1|TRBD2|13|.|TRBV6-5
ASSPGLAGGNEQF
>TRBJ1-2|TRBD1|11|.|TRBV28
ASSLEGASGYT
>TRBJ1-1|.|11|once|TRBV7-9
ASSRRGNTEAF
>TRBJ2-7|TRBD2|15|.|TRBV5-4
ASSLGTSALGSYEQY
>TRBJ2-7|TRBD1|12|.|TRBV5-5
ASSPGTGWYEQY
>TRBJ1-4|TRBD1|13|.|TRBV7-9
ASSETGLINEKLF
>TRBJ2-7|TRBD2|14|.|TRBV27
ASSRKAGFPSGEQY
>TRBJ1-2|.|13|.|TRBV6-4
ASSVSPEGSSGYT
>TRBJ2-3|TRBD2|13|.|TRBV19
ASSTGAGGVDTQY
>TRBJ2-5|.|11|.|TRBV12-3/TRBV12-4
ASSIGPQGTQY
>TRBJ2-5|.|12|.|TRBV5-1
ASSLGAAQETQY
>TRBJ2-6|.|14|once|TRBV7-2
ASSPQAGSGANVLT
>TRBJ1-2|.|12|.|TRBV5-1
ASRPEVGANGYT
>TRBJ2-1|.|12|.|TRBV10-1
ASSVRAGGNEQF
>TRBJ2-5|.|11|.|TRBV3-1/TRBV3-2
ASSQEGEETQY
>TRBJ1-5|TRBD1|13|.|TRBV18
ASSPDRGIWQPQH
>TRBJ1-3|.|13|.|TRBV2
ASRPTGSPGNTIY